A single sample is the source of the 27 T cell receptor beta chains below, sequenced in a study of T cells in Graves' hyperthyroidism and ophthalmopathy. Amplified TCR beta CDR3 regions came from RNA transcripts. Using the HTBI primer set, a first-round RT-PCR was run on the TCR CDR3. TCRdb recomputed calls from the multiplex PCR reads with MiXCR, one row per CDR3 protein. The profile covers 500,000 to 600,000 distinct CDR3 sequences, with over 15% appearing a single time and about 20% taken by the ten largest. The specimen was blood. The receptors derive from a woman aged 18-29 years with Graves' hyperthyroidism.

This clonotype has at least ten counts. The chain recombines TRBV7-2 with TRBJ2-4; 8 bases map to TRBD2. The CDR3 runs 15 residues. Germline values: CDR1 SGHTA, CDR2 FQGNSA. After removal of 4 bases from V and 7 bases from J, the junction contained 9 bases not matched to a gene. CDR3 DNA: TGTGCCAGCAGCTCCCTGACGGGGGGGATCAACATTCAGTACTTC. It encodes CASSSLTGGINIQYF.

DNA of the CDR3: TGCGCCAGCAGCTTGGAACCGACAGCAACTAATGAAAAACTGTTTTTT. This codes for CASSLEPTATNEKLFF. The chain joins TRBV5-1 to TRBJ1-4; D might be TRBD1 (5 bases). The V and J ends lost 0 bases and 0 bases respectively, with 9 bases between them. CDR3 size: 16 residues. Germline CDR1 reads SGHRS; CDR2 reads YFSETQ.

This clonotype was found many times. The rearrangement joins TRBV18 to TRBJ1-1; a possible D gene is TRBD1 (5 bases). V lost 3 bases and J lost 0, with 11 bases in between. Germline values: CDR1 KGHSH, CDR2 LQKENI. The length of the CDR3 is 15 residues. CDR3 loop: CASSPATAMNTEAFF. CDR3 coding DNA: TGTGCCAGCTCACCTGCGACAGCCATGAACACTGAAGCTTTCTTT. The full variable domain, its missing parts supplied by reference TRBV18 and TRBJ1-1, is NAGVMQNPRHLVRRRGQEARLRCSPMKGHSHVYWYRQLPEEGLKFMVYLQKENIIDESGMPKERFSAEFPKEGPSILRIQQVVRGDSAAYFCASSPATAMNTEAFFGQGTRLTVV.

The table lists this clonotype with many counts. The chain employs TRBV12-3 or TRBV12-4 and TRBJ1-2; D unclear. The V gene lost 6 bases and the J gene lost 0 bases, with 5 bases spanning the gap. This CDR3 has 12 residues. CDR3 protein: CASRGTNYGYTF. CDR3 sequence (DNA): TGTGCCAGCAGGGGCACTAACTATGGCTACACCTTC.

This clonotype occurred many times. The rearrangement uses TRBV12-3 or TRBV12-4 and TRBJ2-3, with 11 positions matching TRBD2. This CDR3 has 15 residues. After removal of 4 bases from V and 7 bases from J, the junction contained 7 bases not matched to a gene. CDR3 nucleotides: TGTGCCAGCAGTTCGCCTAGCGGGAGGCTGAATACGCAGTATTTT. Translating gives CASSSPSGRLNTQYF.

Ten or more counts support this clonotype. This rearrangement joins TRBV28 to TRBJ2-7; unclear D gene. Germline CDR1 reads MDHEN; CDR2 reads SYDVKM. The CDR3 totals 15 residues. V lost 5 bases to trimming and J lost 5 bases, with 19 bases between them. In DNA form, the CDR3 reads TGTGCCAGCAGTCCGCAAGCTGGGTTTAAAGACGAGCAGTACTTC. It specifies CASSPQAGFKDEQYF.

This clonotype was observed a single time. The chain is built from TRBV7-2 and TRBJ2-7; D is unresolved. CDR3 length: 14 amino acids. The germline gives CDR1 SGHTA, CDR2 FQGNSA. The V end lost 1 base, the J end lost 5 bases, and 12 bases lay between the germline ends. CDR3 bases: TGTGCCAGCAGCTTAGAGGTGGCTTTTGACGAGCAGTACTTC. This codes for CASSLEVAFDEQYF.

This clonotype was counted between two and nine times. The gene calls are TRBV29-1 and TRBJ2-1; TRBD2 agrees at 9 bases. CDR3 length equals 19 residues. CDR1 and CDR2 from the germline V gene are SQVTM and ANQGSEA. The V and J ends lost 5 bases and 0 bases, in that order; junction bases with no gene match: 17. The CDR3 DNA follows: TGCAGCGTTCCTCAGCGGGAGGACCTTCAAACTAGCTCCTACAATGAGCAGTTCTTC. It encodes CSVPQREDLQTSSYNEQFF.

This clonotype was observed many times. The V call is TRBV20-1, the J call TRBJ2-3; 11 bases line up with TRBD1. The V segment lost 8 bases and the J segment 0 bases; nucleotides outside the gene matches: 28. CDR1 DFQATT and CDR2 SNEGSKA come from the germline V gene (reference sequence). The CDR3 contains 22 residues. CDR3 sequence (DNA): TGCAGTCCCCGGCCAGGACAGGGGGCCCGTGCATCTAGCGGGATTAGCACAGATACGCAGTATTTT. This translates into CSPRPGQGARASSGISTDTQYF.

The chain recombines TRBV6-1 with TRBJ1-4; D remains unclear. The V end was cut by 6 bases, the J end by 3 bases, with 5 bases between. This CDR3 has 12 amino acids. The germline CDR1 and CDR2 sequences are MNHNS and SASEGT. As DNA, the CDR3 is TGTGCCAGCAGCACCGCTAATGAAAAACTGTTTTTT. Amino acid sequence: CASSTANEKLFF.

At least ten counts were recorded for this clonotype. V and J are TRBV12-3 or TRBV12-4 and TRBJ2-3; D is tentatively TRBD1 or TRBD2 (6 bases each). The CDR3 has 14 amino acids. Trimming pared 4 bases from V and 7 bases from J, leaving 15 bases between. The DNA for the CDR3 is TGTGCCAGCAGTTACCCCCGGGGGCAATATACGCAGTATTTT. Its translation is CASSYPRGQYTQYF.

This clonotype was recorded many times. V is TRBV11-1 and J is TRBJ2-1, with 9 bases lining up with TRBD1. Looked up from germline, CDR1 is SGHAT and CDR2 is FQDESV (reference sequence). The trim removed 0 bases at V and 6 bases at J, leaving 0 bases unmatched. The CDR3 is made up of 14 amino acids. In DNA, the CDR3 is TGTGCCAGCAGCTTAGCGGGACAGGGCAATGAGCAGTTCTTC. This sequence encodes CASSLAGQGNEQFF.

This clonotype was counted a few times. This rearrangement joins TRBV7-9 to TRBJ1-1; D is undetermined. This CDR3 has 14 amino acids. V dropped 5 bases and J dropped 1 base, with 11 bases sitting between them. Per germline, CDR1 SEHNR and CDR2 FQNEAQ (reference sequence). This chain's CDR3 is CASSPLRANTEAFF. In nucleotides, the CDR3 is TGTGCCAGCAGCCCCCTACGGGCGAACACTGAAGCTTTCTTT.

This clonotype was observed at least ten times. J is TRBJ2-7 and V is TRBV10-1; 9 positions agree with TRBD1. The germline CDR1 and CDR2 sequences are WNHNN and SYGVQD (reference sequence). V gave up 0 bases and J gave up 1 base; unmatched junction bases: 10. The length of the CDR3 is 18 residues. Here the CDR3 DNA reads TGCGCCAGCAGTGAGTCGACTGACAAGGGGACAGGGTCCTACGAGCAGTACTTC. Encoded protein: CASSESTDKGTGSYEQYF.

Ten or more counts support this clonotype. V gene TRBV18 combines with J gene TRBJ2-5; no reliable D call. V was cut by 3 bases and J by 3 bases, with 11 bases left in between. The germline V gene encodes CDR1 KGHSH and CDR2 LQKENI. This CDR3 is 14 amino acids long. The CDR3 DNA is TGTGCCAGCTCACCTGCAGTGGCCGAAGAGACCCAGTACTTC. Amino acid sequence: CASSPAVAEETQYF.

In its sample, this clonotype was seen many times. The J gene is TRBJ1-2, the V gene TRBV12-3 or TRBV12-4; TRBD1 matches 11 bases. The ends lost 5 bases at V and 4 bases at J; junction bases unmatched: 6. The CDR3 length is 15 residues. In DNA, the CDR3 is TGTGCCAGCAGTCGACCTGGGACAGGGGGCTATGGCTACACCTTC. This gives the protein CASSRPGTGGYGYTF.

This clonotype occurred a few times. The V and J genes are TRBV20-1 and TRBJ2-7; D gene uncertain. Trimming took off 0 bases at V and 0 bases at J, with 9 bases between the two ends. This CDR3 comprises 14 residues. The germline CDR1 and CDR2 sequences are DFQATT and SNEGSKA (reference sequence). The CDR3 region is CSARDHDTSYEQYF. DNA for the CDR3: TGCAGTGCTAGAGACCATGACACCTCCTACGAGCAGTACTTC.

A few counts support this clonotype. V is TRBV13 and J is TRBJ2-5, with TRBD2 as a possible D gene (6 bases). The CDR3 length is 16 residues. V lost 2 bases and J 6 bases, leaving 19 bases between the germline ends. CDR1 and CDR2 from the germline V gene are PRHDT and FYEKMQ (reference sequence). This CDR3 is CASSLYEGGGTKTQYF. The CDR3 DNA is TGTGCCAGCAGCTTATATGAAGGTGGCGGGACGAAGACCCAGTACTTC. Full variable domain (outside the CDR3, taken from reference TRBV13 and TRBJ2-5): AAGVIQSPRHLIKEKRETATLKCYPIPRHDTVYWYQQGPGQDPQFLISFYEKMQSDKGSIPDRFSAQQFSDYHSELNMSSLELGDSALYFCASSLYEGGGTKTQYFGPGTRLLVL.

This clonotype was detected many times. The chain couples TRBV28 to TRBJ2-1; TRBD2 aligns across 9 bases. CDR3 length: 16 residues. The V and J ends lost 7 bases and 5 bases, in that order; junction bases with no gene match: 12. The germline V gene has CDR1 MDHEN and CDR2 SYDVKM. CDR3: CASNPPTSGNHNEQFF. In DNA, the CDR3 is TGTGCCAGCAACCCTCCGACTAGCGGAAACCACAATGAGCAGTTCTTC.

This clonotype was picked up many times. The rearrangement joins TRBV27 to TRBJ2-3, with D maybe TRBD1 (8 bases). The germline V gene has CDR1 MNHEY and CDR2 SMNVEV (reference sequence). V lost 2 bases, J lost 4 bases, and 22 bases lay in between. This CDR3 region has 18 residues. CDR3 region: CASSLQGARGGRPDTQYF. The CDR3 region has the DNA TGTGCCAGCAGTTTACAGGGGGCCAGGGGGGGGAGACCAGATACGCAGTATTTT.

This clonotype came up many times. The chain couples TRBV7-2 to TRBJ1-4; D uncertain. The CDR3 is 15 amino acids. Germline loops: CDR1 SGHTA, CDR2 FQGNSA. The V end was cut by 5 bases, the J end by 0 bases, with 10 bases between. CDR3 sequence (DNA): TGTGCCAGCAGCCCCGGAGTGGCAACTAATGAAAAACTGTTTTTT. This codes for CASSPGVATNEKLFF.

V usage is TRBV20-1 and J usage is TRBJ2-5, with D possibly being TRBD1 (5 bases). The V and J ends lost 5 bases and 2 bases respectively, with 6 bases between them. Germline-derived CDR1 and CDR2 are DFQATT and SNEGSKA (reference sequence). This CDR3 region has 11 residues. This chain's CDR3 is CSAQGQETQYF. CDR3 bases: TGCAGTGCTCAGGGACAAGAGACCCAGTACTTC.

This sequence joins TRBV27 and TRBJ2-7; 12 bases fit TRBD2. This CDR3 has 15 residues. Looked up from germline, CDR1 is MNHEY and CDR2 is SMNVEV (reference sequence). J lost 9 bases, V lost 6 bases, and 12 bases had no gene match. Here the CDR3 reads CASSTVLAGGRGQYF. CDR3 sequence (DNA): TGTGCCAGCAGCACCGTACTAGCGGGGGGCCGGGGGCAGTACTTC.

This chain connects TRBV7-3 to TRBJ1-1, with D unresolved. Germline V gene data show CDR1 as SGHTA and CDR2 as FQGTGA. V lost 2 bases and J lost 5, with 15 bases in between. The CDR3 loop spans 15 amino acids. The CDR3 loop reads CASSLGTGVRTEAFF. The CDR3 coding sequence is TGTGCCAGCAGCTTAGGCACTGGGGTAAGGACTGAAGCTTTCTTT.

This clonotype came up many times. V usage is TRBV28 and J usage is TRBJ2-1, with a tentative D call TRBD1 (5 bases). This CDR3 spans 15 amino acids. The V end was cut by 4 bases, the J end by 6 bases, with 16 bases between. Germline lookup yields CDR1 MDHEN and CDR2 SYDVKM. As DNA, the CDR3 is TGTGCCAGCAGTTATGACAGCGAGTGGAGCAATGAGCAGTTCTTC. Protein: CASSYDSEWSNEQFF.

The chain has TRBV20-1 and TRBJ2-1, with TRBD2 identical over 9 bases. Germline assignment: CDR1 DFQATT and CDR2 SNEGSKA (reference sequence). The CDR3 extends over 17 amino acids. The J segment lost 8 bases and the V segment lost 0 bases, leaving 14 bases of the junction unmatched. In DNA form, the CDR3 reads TGCAGTGCTAGAGATCGTTTCGTACTAGCGGGCCTCTATGAGCAGTTCTTC. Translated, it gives CSARDRFVLAGLYEQFF.

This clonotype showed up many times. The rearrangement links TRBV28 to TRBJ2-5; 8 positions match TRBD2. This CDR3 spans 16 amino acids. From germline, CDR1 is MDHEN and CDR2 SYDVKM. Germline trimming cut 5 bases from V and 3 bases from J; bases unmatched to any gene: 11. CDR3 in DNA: TGTGCCAGCAGTCCCGGAGGGGCAGCGGGAGAAGAGACCCAGTACTTC. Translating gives CASSPGGAAGEETQYF.